This record covers a single T cell receptor beta chain. The target antigen is unknown. The donors were in the roughly 120-subject validation cohort; that cohort was separate from the approximately 700-subject first cohort. Assay: immunoSEQ multiplex PCR; the TCRdb copy retains only in-frame clones and omits some. The sample contains 140,000 or so clones, roughly 89% of which appear only once. This sample is part of a study of cytomegalovirus exposure and HLA in healthy donors. Findings and caveats of the study: The listing of 150 to 200 TCR beta chains classed them as cytomegalovirus-associated. Researchers reported that a few CMV-associated chains were confirmed in vitro as CMV antigen-specific. High sensitivity and specificity were reportedly achieved when the classifier diagnosed cytomegalovirus status.

Source material: PBMCs. This sequence originates from a woman aged 18-35 years in good health and CMV-seropositive.

The CDR3 nucleotides read TGTGCCAGCAGCGTAGCTCTCGGGACAGCCTATGGCTACACCTTC. Protein sequence: CASSVALGTAYGYTF. The rearrangement uses TRBV9 and TRBJ1-2; 7 nucleotides line up with TRBD1. CDR1 is SGDLS, CDR2 YYNGEE, per germline. This CDR3 is 15 amino acids long. V lost 0 bases and J lost 4; bases outside the gene matches: 6.